The T cell receptor beta chain described here comes from a study of OX40 agonist ivuxolimab in advanced cancers. Background on the study: It was permissible to have had prior anti-PD-1, anti-PD-L1 or anti-CTLA-4 therapy, and around 40% had some. Overall study findings and caveats: At doses 0.1 to 3.0 mg/kg, CD4+ and CD8+ clones expanded.

Some clones are missing from TCRdb's copy, which holds only in-frame ones; the method was immunoSEQ multiplex PCR. Of 60,000 to 85,000 clones listed, approximately 84% are singletons. Concerning this clone: Its target is unknown.

CDR1 and CDR2 (germline): SGHDT, YYEEEE. V lost 4 bases to trimming and J lost 7 bases, with 14 bases between them. The CDR3 totals 13 residues. This TCR was recovered from an adult with an advanced solid tumor such as melanoma, head and neck, liver or kidney cancer. This chain links TRBV5-6 with TRBJ1-2; TRBD1 might be the D (5 bases). Source: CD4+ or CD8+ T cells sorted from blood, taken in a trial of the OX40 agonist ivuxolimab. The CDR3 loop is CASSTTRGSGYTF. The CDR3 nucleotides read TGTGCCAGCAGCACTACAAGGGGAAGTGGCTACACCTTC.